The clone carrying this T cell receptor beta chain came up once. The entry originates in a study of blood T cell repertoires in COVID-19. About the research overall: Italy, Spain and the United States were the sources of the convalescent and acute COVID-19 samples. Sources were T cells, B-cell-depleted T cells, or PBMCs; the material itself was cDNA or gDNA.

How the authors handled the data: Estimates of nucleated cell counts were drawn from the amplification of reference gene primers. Profiled with immunoSEQ multiplex PCR; TCRdb holds only in-frame clones, not every one. The V and J calls and clone size come from that table; D and trimming were worked out from the DNA. The table records some 150,000 clones, approximately 91% of them present only once. Trimming left V 6 bases short and J 8 bases short, with 17 bases between. This CDR3 is built from 14 residues. The germline V gene encodes CDR1 GTSNPN and CDR2 SVGIG (reference sequence). This rearrangement joins TRBV30 to TRBJ1-6; D call uncertain. Sample: peripheral blood. The TCR was taken from a human donor in a cohort sampled during active COVID-19. As DNA, the CDR3 is TGTGCCTGCCGAGGAACGGGAGGCTATTCACCCCTCCACTTT. Translation: CACRGTGGYSPLHF.